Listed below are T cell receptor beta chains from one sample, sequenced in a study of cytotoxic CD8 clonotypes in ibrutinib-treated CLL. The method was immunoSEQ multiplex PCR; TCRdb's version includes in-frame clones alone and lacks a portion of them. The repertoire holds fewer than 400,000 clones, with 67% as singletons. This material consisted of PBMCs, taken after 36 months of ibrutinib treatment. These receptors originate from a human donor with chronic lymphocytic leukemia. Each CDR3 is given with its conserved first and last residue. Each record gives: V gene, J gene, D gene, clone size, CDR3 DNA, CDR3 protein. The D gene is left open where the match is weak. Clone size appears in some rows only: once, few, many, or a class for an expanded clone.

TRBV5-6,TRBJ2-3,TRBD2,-,TGTGCCAGCAGCTACGGACTAGCGGGAGGGTTCCGGGCAGATACGCAGTATTTT,CASSYGLAGGFRADTQYF
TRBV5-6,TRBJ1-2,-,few,TGTGCCAGCAGCTTGGCAGGGTTGGTTCATGGCTACACCTTC,CASSLAGLVHGYTF
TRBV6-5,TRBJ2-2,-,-,TGTGCCAGCAGATCAGGGCTGTACACCGGGGAGCTGTTTTTT,CASRSGLYTGELFF
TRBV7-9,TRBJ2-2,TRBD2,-,TGTGCCAGCAGCTTGACTAGCGGAAACACCGGGGAGCTGTTTTTT,CASSLTSGNTGELFF
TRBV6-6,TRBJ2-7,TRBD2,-,TGTGCCAGCAGCTACCTAGCGGGAACGTATGAGCAGTACTTC,CASSYLAGTYEQYF
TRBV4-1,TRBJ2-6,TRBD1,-,TGCGCCAGCAGTCAGGACAGGCTTTCATCTGGGGCCAACGTCCTGACTTTC,CASSQDRLSSGANVLTF
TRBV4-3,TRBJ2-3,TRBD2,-,TGCGCCAGCAGCCAAGATACTAGCGGGAGGACTAGCACAGATACGCAGTATTTT,CASSQDTSGRTSTDTQYF
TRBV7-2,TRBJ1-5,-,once,TGTGCCAGCAGCTTAGCAGGGGAGGGAAATCAGCCCCAGCATTTT,CASSLAGEGNQPQHF
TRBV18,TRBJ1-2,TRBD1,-,TGTGCCAGCTCACCACCCGGGGACAGGGCTTCGTACACCTTC,CASSPPGDRASYTF
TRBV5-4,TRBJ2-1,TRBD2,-,TGTGCCAGCAGCTTGGCCTCCGGGACTAGCGGGGGCTCCAATGAGCAGTTCTTC,CASSLASGTSGGSNEQFF
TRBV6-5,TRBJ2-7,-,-,TGTGCCAGCAGTTACCGTGGGACGGTTTACTTCCACGAGCAGTACTTC,CASSYRGTVYFHEQYF
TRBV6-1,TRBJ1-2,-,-,TGTGCCAGCAGTGAAGAGCCAGCCCTCTACTATGGCTACACCTTC,CASSEEPALYYGYTF
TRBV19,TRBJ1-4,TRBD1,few,TGTGCCAGTAGTAAGACAGGGCTGGCTAATGAAAAACTGTTTTTT,CASSKTGLANEKLFF
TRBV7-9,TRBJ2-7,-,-,TGTGCCAGCAGCTTAGTCGGGCTGGACGAGCAGTACTTC,CASSLVGLDEQYF
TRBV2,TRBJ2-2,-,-,TGTGCCTCTAGGCGGGGTTTGGCCGGGGAGCTGTTTTTT,CASRRGLAGELFF
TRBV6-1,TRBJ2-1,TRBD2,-,TGTGCCAGCGTTCCTAGCGGGATATTGGACAATGAGCAGTTCTTC,CASVPSGILDNEQFF
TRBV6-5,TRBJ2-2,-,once,TGTGCCAGCGCTTGGGGCACAGGGAACACCGGGGAGCTGTTTTTT,CASAWGTGNTGELFF
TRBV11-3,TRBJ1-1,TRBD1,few,TGTGCCAGCAGCCCCCGACAGGGGATGAACACTGAAGCTTTCTTT,CASSPRQGMNTEAFF
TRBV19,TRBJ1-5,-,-,TGTGCCAGTAGTGTCGAGGGGAATCAGCCCCAGCATTTT,CASSVEGNQPQHF
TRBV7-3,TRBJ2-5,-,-,TGTGCCAGCAGCTCACTGGGCAGGGGACAAGAGACCCAGTACTTC,CASSSLGRGQETQYF
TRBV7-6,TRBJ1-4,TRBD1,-,TGTGCCAGCAGCTTAGGTGGGACAGGGAATGAAAAACTGTTTTTT,CASSLGGTGNEKLFF
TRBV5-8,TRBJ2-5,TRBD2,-,TGTGCCAGCAGCTTTTGGCTAGCGGCCCAAGAGACCCAGTACTTC,CASSFWLAAQETQYF
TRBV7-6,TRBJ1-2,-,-,TGTGCCAGCAGCTTAGAGGCTGGAGCAGAGCCGGTTGGCTACACCTTC,CASSLEAGAEPVGYTF
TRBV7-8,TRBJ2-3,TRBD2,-,TGTGCCAGCAGCTCGGGACTAGCGGGGGGCGGGGGCACAGATACGCAGTATTTT,CASSSGLAGGGGTDTQYF
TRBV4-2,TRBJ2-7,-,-,TGTGCCAGCAGCCAAGAGGGCCAGGGGAGTGAGCAGTACTTC,CASSQEGQGSEQYF
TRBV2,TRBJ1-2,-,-,TGTGCCAGCAGTGAATACCAGGGGCCTAACTATGGCTACACCTTC,CASSEYQGPNYGYTF
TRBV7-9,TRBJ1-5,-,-,TGTGCCAGCAGCTTAGCGAGCCAGCCCCAGCATTTT,CASSLASQPQHF
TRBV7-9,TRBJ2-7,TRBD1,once,TGTGCCAGCAGCTCTCGATCCATGACAGGGCTTTACCACGAGCAGTACTTC,CASSSRSMTGLYHEQYF
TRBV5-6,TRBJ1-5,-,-,TGTGCCAGCAGCTTGTTTCAGGGTAGTTTTCCCCAGCATTTT,CASSLFQGSFPQHF
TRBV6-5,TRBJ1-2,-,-,TGTGCCAGCAAACTGGAGGGTGGCTACACCTTC,CASKLEGGYTF
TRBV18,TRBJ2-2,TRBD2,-,TGTGCCAGCTCGATAGCGGGGTTCAACACCGGGGAGCTGTTTTTT,CASSIAGFNTGELFF